Listed below are T cell receptor beta chains from one sample, sequenced in a study of spatial heterogeneity in lung cancer. TCRdb reprocessed the 5' RACE reads with MiXCR, giving one entry per CDR3 protein. The sample records about 90,000 distinct CDR3 sequences, around 9% being singletons. The sample in question was PBMCs, obtained at surgery. The receptors shown here come from a male donor with early-stage non-small cell lung cancer. The CDR3 runs from the conserved cysteine through the conserved F or W. The D gene is left open where the match is weak. Only part of the rows carry a size: once, few, many, or a class if the clone is expanded.

D | J | size | V | CDR3 | DNA
TRBD1 | TRBJ1-2 | - | TRBV29-1 | CSVRTGNNYGYTF | TGCAGCGTTCGGACAGGGAACAACTATGGCTACACCTTC
TRBD2 | TRBJ2-3 | - | TRBV5-1 | CASSLGLAGSTDTQYF | TGCGCCAGCAGCCTGGGACTAGCGGGGAGCACAGATACGCAGTATTTT
- | TRBJ2-1 | few | TRBV28 | CASSLSQVTYNEQFF | TGTGCCAGCAGTTTATCGCAGGTAACCTACAATGAGCAGTTCTTC
- | TRBJ1-2 | many | TRBV7-9 | CASSLGDGYTF | TGTGCCAGCAGCTTGGGGGACGGCTACACCTTC
- | TRBJ1-5 | - | TRBV19 | CASTPRASNQPQHF | TGTGCCAGTACCCCCCGGGCCTCGAATCAGCCCCAGCATTTT
TRBD1 | TRBJ2-3 | - | TRBV5-1 | CASSPGQGKSTDTQYF | TGCGCCAGCAGCCCGGGACAGGGCAAAAGCACAGATACGCAGTATTTT
- | TRBJ2-7 | - | TRBV5-1 | CASSFTGTSYEQYF | TGCGCCAGCAGCTTTACAGGTACCTCCTACGAGCAGTACTTC
- | TRBJ2-1 | many | TRBV6-2/TRBV6-3 | CASRGSSYNEQFF | TGTGCCAGCCGGGGGAGCTCCTACAATGAGCAGTTCTTC
TRBD2 | TRBJ2-7 | - | TRBV20-1 | CSARGLAGDYEQYF | TGCAGTGCTAGAGGACTAGCGGGGGACTACGAGCAGTACTTC
- | TRBJ1-2 | few | TRBV6-5 | CASRPTGLGNYGYTF | TGTGCCAGCAGACCGACAGGTCTCGGGAACTATGGCTACACCTTC
TRBD2 | TRBJ2-3 | many | TRBV3-1 | CASSLRLAGGPTDTQYF | TGTGCCAGCAGCCTTCGACTAGCGGGGGGGCCAACAGATACGCAGTATTTT
TRBD2 | TRBJ2-3 | few | TRBV12-3/TRBV12-4 | CASSGREWADTQYF | TGTGCCAGCAGTGGGAGGGAGTGGGCAGATACGCAGTATTTT
- | TRBJ2-7 | many | TRBV20-1 | CSARASEYEQYF | TGCAGTGCTAGAGCATCGGAGTACGAGCAGTACTTC
TRBD1 | TRBJ1-2 | many | TRBV20-1 | CSARQGAIRGYTF | TGCAGTGCTAGACAGGGGGCGATTAGAGGCTACACCTTC
- | TRBJ2-7 | - | TRBV20-1 | CSARVRGYEQYF | TGCAGTGCTAGAGTCAGGGGCTACGAGCAGTACTTC
TRBD1 | TRBJ2-4 | few | TRBV15 | CATSRTGNKNIQYF | TGTGCCACCAGTAGGACAGGGAATAAAAACATTCAGTACTTC
- | TRBJ2-1 | many | TRBV5-4 | CASSVDRSNEQFF | TGTGCCAGCAGCGTCGACAGGAGCAATGAGCAGTTCTTC
- | TRBJ2-3 | - | TRBV20-1 | CSARDSRKTDTQYF | TGCAGTGCTAGAGACAGTAGAAAGACAGATACGCAGTATTTT
TRBD1 | TRBJ2-7 | few | TRBV11-2 | CASSALRDRADEQYF | TGTGCCAGCAGCGCACTTAGGGACAGGGCGGACGAGCAGTACTTC
- | TRBJ2-3 | few | TRBV28 | CASSWGADTQYF | TGTGCCAGCAGTTGGGGGGCAGATACGCAGTATTTT
TRBD1 | TRBJ1-1 | - | TRBV29-1 | CSVTGGLGAFF | TGCAGCGTGACAGGGGGCCTCGGAGCTTTCTTT
- | TRBJ2-5 | few | TRBV29-1 | CSVEDAPTASRQETQYF | TGCAGCGTTGAAGACGCACCGACCGCCTCCAGACAAGAGACCCAGTACTTC
- | TRBJ2-3 | few | TRBV7-2 | CASRGASTDTQYF | TGTGCCAGCAGAGGCGCGAGTACAGATACGCAGTATTTT
TRBD1 | TRBJ1-2 | many | TRBV3-1 | CASSRGTGENSNYGYTF | TGTGCCAGCAGTCGCGGGACAGGCGAAAATTCTAACTATGGCTACACCTTC
- | TRBJ2-3 | - | TRBV6-5 | CASSYSGAPTDTQYF | TGTGCCAGCAGTTACTCGGGGGCCCCCACAGATACGCAGTATTTT
- | TRBJ1-5 | few | TRBV27 | CASSRGFSNQPQHF | TGTGCCAGCAGTCGTGGGTTTAGCAATCAGCCCCAGCATTTT
- | TRBJ2-3 | - | TRBV7-2 | CASSPGFTDTQYF | TGTGCCAGCAGCCCCGGGTTCACAGATACGCAGTATTTT
- | TRBJ1-5 | few | TRBV5-1 | CASSGLPDQPQHF | TGCGCCAGCAGCGGTCTCCCGGACCAGCCCCAGCATTTT
TRBD1 | TRBJ2-7 | many | TRBV7-2 | CASSFRTGHEQYF | TGTGCCAGCAGCTTCCGGACAGGCCACGAGCAGTACTTC
- | TRBJ2-6 | - | TRBV6-6 | CASSRVAGANVLTF | TGTGCCAGCAGTCGGGTGGCTGGGGCCAACGTCCTGACTTTC
- | TRBJ2-1 | many | TRBV24-1 | CATSDPSPSSYNEQFF | TGTGCCACCAGTGATCCTAGTCCTAGCTCCTACAATGAGCAGTTCTTC
TRBD1 | TRBJ1-5 | many | TRBV3-1 | CASSQGTGLSNQPQHF | TGTGCCAGCAGCCAAGGGACAGGTCTTAGCAATCAGCCCCAGCATTTT
- | TRBJ2-5 | many | TRBV7-9 | CASSLAGTKETQYF | TGTGCCAGCAGCTTAGCGGGTACGAAAGAGACCCAGTACTTC
- | TRBJ1-1 | few | TRBV7-9 | CASSLSQGNTEAFF | TGTGCCAGCAGCCTATCACAGGGGAACACTGAAGCTTTCTTT
- | TRBJ2-7 | - | TRBV29-1 | CSVAPRSGRKDEQYF | TGCAGCGTGGCTCCCAGGTCAGGGAGAAAGGACGAGCAGTACTTC
TRBD2 | TRBJ2-3 | - | TRBV10-3 | CAISERLAGASTDTQYF | TGTGCCATCAGTGAGAGGCTAGCGGGGGCTAGCACAGATACGCAGTATTTT